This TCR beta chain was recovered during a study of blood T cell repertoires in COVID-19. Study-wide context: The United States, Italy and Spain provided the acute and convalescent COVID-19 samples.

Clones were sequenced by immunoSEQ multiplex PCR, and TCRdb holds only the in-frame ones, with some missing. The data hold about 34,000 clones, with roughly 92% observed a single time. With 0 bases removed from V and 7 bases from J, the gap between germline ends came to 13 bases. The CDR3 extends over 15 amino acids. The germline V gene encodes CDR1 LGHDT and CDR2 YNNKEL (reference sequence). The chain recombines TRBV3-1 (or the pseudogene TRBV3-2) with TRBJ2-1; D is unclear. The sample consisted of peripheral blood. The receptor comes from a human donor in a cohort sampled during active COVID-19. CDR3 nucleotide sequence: TGTGCCAGCAGCCAAGATCAAACAGTCCTGAATGAGCAGTTCTTC. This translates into CASSQDQTVLNEQFF.